This T cell receptor (beta chain) was documented in a study of CD8+CD57+ T cells in acquired aplastic anemia. Whole-study context: Average DNA yield from sorted CD4+ and CD8+ cells was 3.2 ug. The study's findings and limits: Between patients and controls, some 31 CD8+ CDR3 sequences were found in common.

Only patients with CD8+CD57+ cell expansion on flow cytometry were chosen for sequencing. Receipt of therapy had not occurred in any patient by the time of blood sampling. There are a few counts of this clonotype. Its antigen remains unknown. Genomic DNA served as template for TCR beta VDJ and CDR3 profiling. TCRdb reprocessed the reads via MiXCR and lists one record per CDR3 protein. In the table there are 400,000 to 600,000 distinct CDR3 sequences, about a third of which are singletons. Deletions cut 4 bases from V and 3 bases from J, with 27 bases between. This CDR3 comprises 19 residues. CDR1 and CDR2 (germline): ENHRY, SYGVKD.

Sequenced: sorted CD4+, CD8+, or CD8+CD57+ T cells (not recorded which) from PBMCs. The chain recombines TRBV10-3 with TRBJ2-5, with D possibly TRBD1 on 7 matching bases. The TCR was taken from a human donor with aplastic anemia. The CDR3, as DNA: TGTGCCATCAGTGCTTTCGGACTTGGGCGCGGGACAGTTAAAGAGACCCAGTACTTC. Protein sequence: CAISAFGLGRGTVKETQYF.